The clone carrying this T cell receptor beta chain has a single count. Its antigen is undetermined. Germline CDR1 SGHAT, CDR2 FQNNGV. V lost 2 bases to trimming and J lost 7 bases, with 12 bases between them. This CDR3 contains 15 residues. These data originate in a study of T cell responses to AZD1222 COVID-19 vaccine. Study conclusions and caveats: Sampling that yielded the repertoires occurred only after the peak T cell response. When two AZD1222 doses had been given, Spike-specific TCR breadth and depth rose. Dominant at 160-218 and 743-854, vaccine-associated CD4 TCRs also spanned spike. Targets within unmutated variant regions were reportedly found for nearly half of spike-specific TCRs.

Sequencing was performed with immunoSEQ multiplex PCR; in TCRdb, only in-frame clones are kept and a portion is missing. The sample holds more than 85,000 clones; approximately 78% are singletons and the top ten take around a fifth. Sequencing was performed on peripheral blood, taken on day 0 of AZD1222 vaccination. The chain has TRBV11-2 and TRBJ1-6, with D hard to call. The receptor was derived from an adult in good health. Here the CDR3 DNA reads TGTGCCAGCAGCTTAATGGGAGAGTTCAATTCACCCCTCCACTTT. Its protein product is CASSLMGEFNSPLHF.